This TCR beta chain was identified in a study of T cell repertoires in ileal Crohn's disease. Whole-study results and caveats: Clonal expansions were more frequent in active smokers than non-smokers at surgery.

Germline V gene data show CDR1 as SGHTA and CDR2 as FQGTGA. This CDR3 is built from 14 residues. Trimming left V 2 bases short and J 3 bases short, with 11 bases between. Comments on this clone: Its antigen is unknown.

The assay was immunoSEQ multiplex PCR, and TCRdb's table has in-frame clones only and misses some. Here the sample spans 12,000 to 15,000 clones, around 80% being singletons. The chain employs TRBV7-3 and TRBJ2-7; D may be TRBD1 (6 bases). Input material: ileal tissue. This TCR came from an adult with Crohn's disease. CDR3 nucleotides: TGTGCCAGCAGCTTAGGGCCACAGGGCTACGAGCAGTACTTC. Residues: CASSLGPQGYEQYF.